These 19 T cell receptor beta chains originate from one sample sequenced in a study of shared clonotypes between healthy human individuals. Using immunoSEQ multiplex PCR, the repertoire was profiled, and TCRdb retains in-frame clones only, with some absent. The sample lists 1.4 million to 1.5 million clones; roughly 97% were seen once. The sample taken for sequencing was naive CD4+ T cells sorted from blood. Subset reported: CD45RA+ positively selected. Source of these receptors: a man in his thirties or forties in good health.

This sequence joins TRBV10-3 and TRBJ2-1, with 10 nucleotides matching TRBD2. The CDR3 has 16 amino acids. V lost 4 bases to trimming and J lost 1 base; unmatched junction nucleotides: 4. The germline gives CDR1 ENHRY, CDR2 SYGVKD. The CDR3 here is CAISGLAGLSYNEQFF. The CDR3 nucleotides read TGTGCCATCAGTGGACTAGCGGGCCTTTCCTACAATGAGCAGTTCTTC.

The chain recombines TRBV15 with TRBJ2-1, with 7 nucleotides matching TRBD1. Trimming cost V 0 bases and J 7 bases; bases outside gene matches: 9. Looked up from germline, CDR1 is LNHNV and CDR2 is YYDKDF (reference sequence). The CDR3 spans 16 residues. The CDR3: CATSRDLGQVGNEQFF. CDR3 nucleotide sequence: TGTGCCACCAGCAGAGATCTTGGACAGGTGGGGAATGAGCAGTTCTTC.

The J gene is TRBJ2-7, the V gene TRBV9; no clear D gene. Trimming took 6 bases from V and 2 from J, leaving 15 bases between them. Germline V lookup: CDR1 SGDLS, CDR2 YYNGEE. This CDR3 is 14 amino acids long. The CDR3 nucleotides are TGTGCCAGCACCTGGAGTCCACCCCCCTACGAGCAGTACTTC. The encoded protein is CASTWSPPPYEQYF.

In its sample, this clone was seen once. The chain couples TRBV28 to TRBJ2-2, with TRBD1 identical over 9 bases. Germline CDR1 and CDR2: MDHEN and SYDVKM. The V segment lost 8 bases and the J segment 5 bases; nucleotides outside the gene matches: 12. The CDR3 extends over 16 amino acids. The CDR3 is CASLTGGGLGTGELFF. CDR3 nucleotides: TGTGCCAGCCTAACAGGGGGCGGACTTGGTACCGGGGAGCTGTTTTTT.

This clone came up once. The chain joins TRBV10-3 to TRBJ2-7, with TRBD2 as a possible D gene (6 bases). This CDR3 comprises 11 residues. V was trimmed by 7 bases and J by 4 bases, leaving 8 bases between them. Looked up from germline, CDR1 is ENHRY and CDR2 is SYGVKD. The CDR3 loop is CAIMAGYEQYF. The CDR3 region has the DNA TGTGCCATCATGGCGGGATACGAGCAGTACTTC.

The genes are TRBV5-1 and TRBJ2-2; D tentatively reads TRBD1 or TRBD2 (5 bases each). V was clipped by 2 bases and J by 0 bases, with 14 bases between them. CDR3 length: 17 amino acids. Germline CDR1 reads SGHRS; CDR2 reads YFSETQ. In nucleotides, the CDR3 is TGCGCCAGCAGCTTATTCACTGGGGGAGCGAACACCGGGGAGCTGTTTTTT. It translates to CASSLFTGGANTGELFF.

V gene TRBV6-6 combines with J gene TRBJ2-7; D perhaps matches TRBD2 (5 bases). Germline V CDR1 and CDR2: MNHNY, SVGAGI (reference sequence). Trimming cost V 4 bases and J 7 bases, with 8 bases left between them. The CDR3 contains 11 residues. The CDR3 nucleotides read TGTGCCAGCAGTTTTTCGGGGGAGCAGTACTTC. Translation: CASSFSGEQYF.

The chain is built from TRBV7-2 and TRBJ1-2; D remains unclear. V was clipped by 0 bases and J by 7 bases, with 9 bases between them. This CDR3 has 13 amino acids. The V gene's germline CDR1 is SGHTA and CDR2 FQGNSA. CDR3 sequence (DNA): TGTGCCAGCAGCTTAGCAGGGCCTATTGGCTACACCTTC. It translates to CASSLAGPIGYTF.

This sequence joins TRBV5-1 and TRBJ2-2; 10 bases match TRBD2. This CDR3 comprises 16 residues. The J segment lost 4 bases and the V segment lost 3 bases, leaving 6 bases of the junction unmatched. Germline CDR1 reads SGHRS; CDR2 reads YFSETQ. The CDR3 DNA reads TGCGCCAGCAGCTCCTTAGCGGGAGGCAGCACCGGGGAGCTGTTTTTT. Amino acid sequence: CASSSLAGGSTGELFF. Variable domain in full (rest from reference TRBV5-1 and TRBJ2-2): KAGVTQTPRYLIKTRGQQVTLSCSPISGHRSVSWYQQTPGQGLQFLFEYFSETQRNKGNFPGRFSGRQFSNSRSEMNVSTLELGDSALYLCASSSLAGGSTGELFFGEGSRLTVL.

The chain uses TRBV6-6 and TRBJ2-2; TRBD1 aligns across 7 bases. Germline CDR1 is MNHNY and CDR2 is SVGAGI (reference sequence). V shed 6 bases, J shed 6 bases, and the junction held 4 bases outside the gene matches. There are 13 residues in the CDR3. CDR3 in amino acids: CASRKTGAGELFF. In DNA form, the CDR3 reads TGTGCCAGCAGAAAAACAGGGGCCGGGGAGCTGTTTTTT.

V is TRBV28 and J is TRBJ2-1; tentatively, D is TRBD1 or TRBD2 (6 bases each). The CDR3 extends over 13 amino acids. Germline assignment: CDR1 MDHEN and CDR2 SYDVKM. Trimming left V 4 bases short and J 10 bases short, with 14 bases between. The CDR3 sequence is CASSSGARWEQFF. CDR3 nucleotide sequence: TGTGCCAGCAGTTCGGGGGCCCGGTGGGAGCAGTTCTTC. Filled out from reference TRBV28 and TRBJ2-1, the complete variable domain reads DVKVTQSSRYLVKRTGEKVFLECVQDMDHENMFWYRQDPGLGLRLIYFSYDVKMKEKGDIPEGYSVSREKKERFSLILESASTNQTSMYLCASSSGARWEQFFGPGTRLTVL.

As for this clone: This CDR3 is also generated by other DNA sequences in the sample. The chain recombines TRBV5-4 with TRBJ1-1; D remains ambiguous. Trimming left V 4 bases short and J 2 bases short, with 9 bases between. The length of the CDR3 is 13 residues. CDR1 is SGHNT, CDR2 YYREEE, per germline (reference sequence). CDR3 region: CASSLGVNTEAFF. The CDR3 nucleotides are TGTGCCAGCAGCCTCGGCGTTAACACTGAAGCTTTCTTT. The full variable domain, rest sourced from reference TRBV5-4 and TRBJ1-1, is ETGVTQSPTHLIKTRGQQVTLRCSSQSGHNTVSWYQQALGQGPQFIFQYYREEENGRGNFPPRFSGLQFPNYSSELNVNALELDDSALYLCASSLGVNTEAFFGQGTRLTVV.

CDR3 region: CASSLTSGSSYNEQFF. CDR3 in DNA: TGTGCCAGCAGTTTAACTAGCGGGAGCTCCTACAATGAGCAGTTCTTC. The rearrangement uses TRBV28 and TRBJ2-1; the match to TRBD2 covers 11 bases. The CDR3 extends over 16 amino acids. Germline-derived CDR1 and CDR2 are MDHEN and SYDVKM. Trimming removed 2 bases from V and 0 bases from J; junction bases left unmatched: 0.

A single count supports this clone. This chain joins TRBV6-6 and TRBJ1-5; D uncertain. The CDR3 loop spans 16 amino acids. Trimming took off 7 bases at V and 5 bases at J, with 21 bases between the two ends. Germline values: CDR1 MNHNY, CDR2 SVGAGI (reference sequence). The CDR3: CASTQEEASEDQPQHF. CDR3 sequence (DNA): TGTGCCAGCACCCAAGAAGAGGCCTCCGAAGATCAGCCCCAGCATTTT.

Turning to this clone: Relative to the germline gene, one junction end is altered; a read error may explain this. The genes are TRBV2 and TRBJ2-1; 7 bases are shared with TRBD1. CDR3 length: 21 amino acids. Germline assignment: CDR1 SNHLY and CDR2 FYNNEI. The CDR3 sequence is CASREARSGSPAPGGYNEQFF. CDR3 sequence (DNA): TGTGCCAGCAGGGAAGCCAGAAGCGGTTCACCAGCCCCAGGGGGATACAATGAGCAGTTCTTC.

V usage is TRBV18 and J usage is TRBJ2-7, with 8 bases aligning to TRBD1. V lost 6 bases and J lost 2; bases outside the gene matches: 6. The CDR3 has 14 residues. Germline CDR1 and CDR2: KGHSH and LQKENI. The CDR3 loop reads CASSPQDRAYEQYF. CDR3 DNA sequence: TGTGCCAGCTCGCCCCAGGACAGGGCCTACGAGCAGTACTTC.

This chain uses TRBV7-8 with TRBJ2-7; D tentatively fits TRBD1 or TRBD2 (5 bases each). V lost 1 base and J 7 bases, leaving 17 bases between the germline ends. Germline-derived CDR1 and CDR2 are SGHVS and FQNEAQ. The CDR3 sequence is 15 residues long. CDR3 region: CASSLGPGSSGEQYF. The CDR3 region has the DNA TGTGCCAGCAGCTTAGGACCAGGGAGTAGTGGGGAGCAGTACTTC.

The V gene is TRBV9, the J gene TRBJ2-3; TRBD2 matches at 7 bases. Germline CDR1 SGDLS, CDR2 YYNGEE. Trimming at V came to 0 bases and at J to 2 bases, leaving 3 bases not matched to a gene. The CDR3 spans 15 residues. The CDR3 loop reads CASSVVAGLTDTQYF. CDR3 coding DNA: TGTGCCAGCAGCGTAGTAGCGGGCCTCACAGATACGCAGTATTTT.

The genes are TRBV29-1 and TRBJ2-5; the match to TRBD2 covers 13 bases. V lost 6 bases to trimming and J lost 4 bases; unmatched junction nucleotides: 5. The length of the CDR3 is 14 residues. Germline CDR1 SQVTM, CDR2 ANQGSEA. The CDR3 bases are TGCAGCGTCCGAAGGACTAGCGGGAGAGAGACCCAGTACTTC. Translation gives CSVRRTSGRETQYF.